The source of this TCR beta chain is a study of blood T cells in healthy people across ages. The second PCR ran roughly 6 to 11 cycles with a sample-barcoded 5' primer and J-beta primers. Every cDNA molecule carried a tag from a template-switch adaptor bearing 12 random nucleotides. One entry per CDR3 protein results from TCRdb running MiXCR on the 5' RACE reads. The data hold roughly 1 million distinct CDR3 sequences, with roughly a quarter observed a single time. The CDR3 spans 15 residues. The germline V gene encodes CDR1 LGHDT and CDR2 YNNKEL (reference sequence). V was shortened by 4 bases and J by 1 base, with 13 bases between the two germline ends. This clonotype was seen a few times. These sequences were also reported in another study, on T cells of mothers and their children. From that report: Barcodes for each sample and 2-4 random nucleotides were added by the M1S primer used in the second PCR. Over 8.5 million reads per mother and around 3.2 million per child were obtained.

The clonotype was recovered from a girl aged 2-15 years in good health. V usage is TRBV3-1 and J usage is TRBJ1-1; D possibly corresponds to TRBD1 (6 bases). Sequenced sample: blood. The CDR3 region has the DNA TGTGCCAGCAGCCGAAAGGGGGGGGCGAACACTGAAGCTTTCTTT. Translation: CASSRKGGANTEAFF.